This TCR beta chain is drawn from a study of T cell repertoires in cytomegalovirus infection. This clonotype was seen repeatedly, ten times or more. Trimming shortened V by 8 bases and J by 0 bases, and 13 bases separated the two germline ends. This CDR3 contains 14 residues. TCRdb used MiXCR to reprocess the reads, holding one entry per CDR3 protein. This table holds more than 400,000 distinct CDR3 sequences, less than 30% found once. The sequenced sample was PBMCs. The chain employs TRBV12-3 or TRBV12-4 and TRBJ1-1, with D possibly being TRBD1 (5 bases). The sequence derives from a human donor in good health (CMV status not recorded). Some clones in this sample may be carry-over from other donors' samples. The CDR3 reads CASDRDRMNTEAFF. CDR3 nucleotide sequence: TGTGCCAGCGACCGGGACCGCATGAACACTGAAGCTTTCTTT.